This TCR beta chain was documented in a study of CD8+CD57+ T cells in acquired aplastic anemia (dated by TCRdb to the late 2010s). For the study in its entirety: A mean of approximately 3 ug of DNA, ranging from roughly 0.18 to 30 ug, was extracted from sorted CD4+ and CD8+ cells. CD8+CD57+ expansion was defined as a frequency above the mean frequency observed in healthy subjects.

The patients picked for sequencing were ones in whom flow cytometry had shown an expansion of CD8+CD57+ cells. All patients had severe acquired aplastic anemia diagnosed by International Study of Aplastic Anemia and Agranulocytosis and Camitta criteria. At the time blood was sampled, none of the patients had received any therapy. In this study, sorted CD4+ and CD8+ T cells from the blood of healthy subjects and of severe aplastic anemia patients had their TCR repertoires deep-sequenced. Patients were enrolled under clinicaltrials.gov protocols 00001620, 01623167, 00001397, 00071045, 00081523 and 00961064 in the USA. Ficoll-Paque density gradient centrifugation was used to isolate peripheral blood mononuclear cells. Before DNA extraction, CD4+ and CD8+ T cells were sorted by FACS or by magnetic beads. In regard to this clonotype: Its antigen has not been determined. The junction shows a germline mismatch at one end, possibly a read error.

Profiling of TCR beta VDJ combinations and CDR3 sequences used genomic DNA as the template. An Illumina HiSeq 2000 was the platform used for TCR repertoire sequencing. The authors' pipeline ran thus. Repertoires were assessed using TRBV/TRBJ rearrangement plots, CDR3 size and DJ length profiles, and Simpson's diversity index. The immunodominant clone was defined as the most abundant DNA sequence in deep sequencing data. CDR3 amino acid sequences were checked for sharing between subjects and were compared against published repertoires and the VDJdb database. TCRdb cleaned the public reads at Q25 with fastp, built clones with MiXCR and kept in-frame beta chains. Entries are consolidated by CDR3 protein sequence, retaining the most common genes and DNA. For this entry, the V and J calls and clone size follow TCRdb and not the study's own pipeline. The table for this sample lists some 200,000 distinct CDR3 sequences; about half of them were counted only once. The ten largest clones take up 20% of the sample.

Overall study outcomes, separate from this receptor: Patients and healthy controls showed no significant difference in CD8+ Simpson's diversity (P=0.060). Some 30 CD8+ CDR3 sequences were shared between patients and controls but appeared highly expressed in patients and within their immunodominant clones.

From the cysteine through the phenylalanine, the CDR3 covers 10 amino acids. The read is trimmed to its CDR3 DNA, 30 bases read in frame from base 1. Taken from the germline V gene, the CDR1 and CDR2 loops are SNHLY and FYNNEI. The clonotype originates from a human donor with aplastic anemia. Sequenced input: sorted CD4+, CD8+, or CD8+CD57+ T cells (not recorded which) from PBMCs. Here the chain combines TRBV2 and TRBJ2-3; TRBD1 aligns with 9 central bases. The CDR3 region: CASSGQGANF. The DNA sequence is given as TGTGCCAGCTCGGGACAGGGTGCCAATTTT.